The T cell receptor (beta chain) under discussion was sequenced for a study of radiotherapy plus CTLA-4 blockade in lung cancer. TCRdb's copy holds only in-frame clones and misses some; the assay was immunoSEQ multiplex PCR. This sample has roughly 130,000 clones; around 90% occur once, and the top ten carry 5.5% to 8%. Germline loops: CDR1 SGHRS, CDR2 YFSETQ. This CDR3 has 17 residues. V shed 5 bases and J 1 base; nucleotides not matched to a gene: 6. This sequence originates from a human donor with non-small cell lung cancer that progressed on radiotherapy plus ipilimumab. This chain joins TRBV5-1 and TRBJ2-3; 14 nucleotides align to TRBD2. The input for sequencing was peripheral blood, taken from a patient treated with radiotherapy plus ipilimumab. This CDR3 is CASSQTSGRAGTDTQYF. CDR3 DNA: TGCGCCAGCAGTCAGACTAGCGGGAGGGCCGGCACAGATACGCAGTATTTT.